This is a list of T cell receptor beta chains from one sample in a study of T cell clonotyping in hematopoietic cell transplantation. Some clones are missing from TCRdb's copy, which holds only in-frame ones; the method was immunoSEQ multiplex PCR. The sample has 60,000 to 75,000 clones; roughly 93% are singletons. The sequenced sample consisted of peripheral blood mononuclear cells. The origin of the receptors is a man aged 45-65 years in good health. Some clones in this sample may be carry-over from other donors' samples. Both conserved end residues are part of each CDR3. D genes are given only for firm matches. Some rows have no size entry. The others give once, few or many, or a class for an expanded clone.

TRBD1,TRBJ2-5,-,TRBV2,TGTGCCAGCAGTCCGACAGGGCAAGAGACCCAGTACTTC,CASSPTGQETQYF
-,TRBJ1-5,-,TRBV30,TGTGCCTGGAGTATATCCGGGGGTCGACAGCCCCAGCATTTT,CAWSISGGRQPQHF
TRBD2,TRBJ2-3,-,TRBV9,TGTGCCAGCAGCGTAGCAGGAGCGGGGGGTCCAGATACGCAGTATTTT,CASSVAGAGGPDTQYF
-,TRBJ1-4,-,TRBV7-9,TGTGCCAGCAGCCAACTAGGGTTAGCTGAAAAACTGTTTTTT,CASSQLGLAEKLFF
-,TRBJ1-3,-,TRBV2,TGTGCCAGCAGTGAGGTACAGGGTCCTGGAAACACCATATATTTT,CASSEVQGPGNTIYF
-,TRBJ1-3,-,TRBV2,TGTGCCAGCAGTGTCCCTACCGCTGGAAACACCATATATTTT,CASSVPTAGNTIYF
-,TRBJ1-6,-,TRBV4-2,TGTGCCAGCAGCCAAGAGGCAGGGACAAATTCACCCCTCCACTTT,CASSQEAGTNSPLHF
TRBD2,TRBJ2-1,-,TRBV10-3,TGTGCCATCAGACCGGGACTAGCCCTAGACAATGAGCAGTTCTTC,CAIRPGLALDNEQFF
TRBD1,TRBJ1-1,-,TRBV11-1,TGTGCCAGCAGCCACTCGGTACAGGGGGCTTCTGAAGCTTTCTTT,CASSHSVQGASEAFF
-,TRBJ1-2,-,TRBV4-3,TGCGCCAGCAGCCAAGATACGACAGCGGGGTATGGCTACACCTTC,CASSQDTTAGYGYTF
TRBD1,TRBJ2-2,-,TRBV7-6,TGTGCCAGCAGCTCCACAGGGGCCGGGGAGCTGTTTTTT,CASSSTGAGELFF
-,TRBJ1-1,-,TRBV29-1,TGCAGCGTAGAGAGGACGGAGCGTGGAGAAGCTTTCTTT,CSVERTERGEAFF
-,TRBJ2-3,once,TRBV27,TGTGCCAGCAGTTTATCGGTTGGGACAGATACGCAGTATTTT,CASSLSVGTDTQYF
TRBD1,TRBJ1-4,-,TRBV7-8,TGTGCCAGCAGCCCCGGACAGGGAGAAAAACTGTTTTTT,CASSPGQGEKLFF
-,TRBJ1-5,-,TRBV6-1,TGTGCCAGCAGTGGGGAGCAGGGTCAGCCCCAGCATTTT,CASSGEQGQPQHF
-,TRBJ2-5,-,TRBV7-8,TGTGCCAGCAGCTTAGGGGCTCAAGAGACCCAGTACTTC,CASSLGAQETQYF
TRBD2,TRBJ2-7,-,TRBV28,TGTGCCAGCAGTTTTAATCTAGCGGGGGGCGGTGGTACCTACGAGCAGTACTTC,CASSFNLAGGGGTYEQYF
-,TRBJ2-5,-,TRBV7-6,TGTGCCAGCAGTTTCGGACTACCTCAAGAGACCCAGTACTTC,CASSFGLPQETQYF
-,TRBJ2-3,-,TRBV5-8,TGTGCCAGCAGTTGGGGTCTACAGGGAGGCGTGGATACGCAGTATTTT,CASSWGLQGGVDTQYF
TRBD1,TRBJ1-3,few,TRBV2,TGTGCCAGCAGGGAGAGGACAGGGACCGTTACGAGCTCTGGAAACACCATATATTTT,CASRERTGTVTSSGNTIYF
TRBD1,TRBJ1-4,-,TRBV19,TGTGCCAGTAGTTCCTGGACAGGATCGGATGAAAAACTGTTTTTT,CASSSWTGSDEKLFF
TRBD1,TRBJ1-5,-,TRBV6-6,TGTGCCAGCAGCTACGGGACAGTAAATATTCAGCCCCAGCATTTT,CASSYGTVNIQPQHF
-,TRBJ2-3,-,TRBV20-1,TGCAGTGCTGTCAGTGGGGATACGCAGTATTTT,CSAVSGDTQYF
-,TRBJ2-1,-,TRBV7-3,TGTGCCAGCAGCGTAACAGGTATCAATGAGCAGTTCTTC,CASSVTGINEQFF
TRBD1,TRBJ2-1,-,TRBV4-1,TGCGCCAGCAGCCTAAGACACGACAGGGGGCGGAATGAGCAGTTCTTC,CASSLRHDRGRNEQFF
-,TRBJ2-3,-,TRBV6-5,TGTGCCAGCTCAATCACGTACAGAGAAACGGATACGCAGTATTTT,CASSITYRETDTQYF
-,TRBJ1-2,once,TRBV14,TGTGCCAGCAGCCAAGCACCAGCGTACTATGGCTACACCTTC,CASSQAPAYYGYTF
-,TRBJ2-3,-,TRBV27,TGTGCCAGCAGATTGGGAACAGATACGCAGTATTTT,CASRLGTDTQYF
-,TRBJ1-2,-,TRBV9,TGTGCCAGCAGCGTAGCGGGAACAGGCCCCTATGGCTACACCTTC,CASSVAGTGPYGYTF
-,TRBJ1-5,-,TRBV27,TGTGCCAGCAGCCGGGACACTAGGCAGCCCCAGCATTTT,CASSRDTRQPQHF
-,TRBJ1-1,few,TRBV7-9,TGTGCCAGCAGCCCCCCTTCCCTCACTGAAGCTTTCTTT,CASSPPSLTEAFF
TRBD1,TRBJ1-2,-,TRBV27,TGTGCCAGCAGTCCAACCCCGACAGGGAACTATGGCTACACCTTC,CASSPTPTGNYGYTF
-,TRBJ1-2,-,TRBV28,TGTGCCAGCAAGACTTGGGCCCTTCAAAGCTATGGCTACACCTTC,CASKTWALQSYGYTF
-,TRBJ2-7,-,TRBV21-1,TGTGCCAGCAGCCCCAGAGGGATGGTCACTAGCGGGAGTGTTGGGTCCTACGAGCAGTACTTC,CASSPRGMVTSGSVGSYEQYF
-,TRBJ1-5,-,TRBV6-5,TGTGCCAGCAGTTACGGGGGTGGAGGTCAGCCCCAGCATTTT,CASSYGGGGQPQHF
-,TRBJ2-7,once,TRBV11-2,TGTGCCAGCAGCTCCCAGCGATACGAGCAGTACTTC,CASSSQRYEQYF
-,TRBJ1-1,-,TRBV6-5,TGTGCCAGCAGTTACCGGCAGGAGTCCACTGAAGCTTTCTTT,CASSYRQESTEAFF